This entry lists 11 T cell receptor beta chains sequenced from one sample in a study of T cell clonality in common variable immunodeficiency. TCRdb's copy holds only in-frame clones and misses some; the assay was immunoSEQ multiplex PCR. The sample shows roughly 58,000 clones, none of them appearing just once. The specimen was peripheral blood mononuclear cells. These TCRs come from a person aged 18 to 70 in good health.

Many counts were recorded for this clone. The DNA ends 3 residues before the CDR3 does, and the rest of the CDR3 is filled in from the germline J gene. This chain links TRBV6-4 with TRBJ1-6; the D is unclear. CDR3 size: 11 residues. Trimming shortened V by 5 bases and J by 10 bases, and 6 bases separated the two germline ends. Germline loops: CDR1 MRHNA, CDR2 SNTAGT. The CDR3 sequence is CASSSSSPLHF. Partial CDR3 DNA: TGTGCCAGCAGTTCTAGCTCACCC.

This clone was detected ten times or more. CDR3: CAWSWWPYNEQFF. The CDR3 DNA, read in part, is TGTGCCTGGAGTTGGTGGCCCTACAATGAG. The V call is TRBV30, the J call TRBJ2-1; D call uncertain. The read ends 3 residues shy of where the CDR3 ends; the end is completed using the germline J gene. The CDR3 loop spans 13 amino acids. Per the germline V gene, CDR1 is GTSNPN and CDR2 is SVGIG (reference sequence). Trimming left V 2 bases short and J 2 bases short, with 7 bases between.

This clone was seen at least ten times. The read comes to an end 3 residues before the CDR3 does, leaving the germline J gene to fill in the end. Different DNA sequences within this sample yield the same CDR3. The chain employs TRBV5-1 and TRBJ2-1; D unresolved. Trimming shortened V by 0 bases and J by 4 bases, and 5 bases separated the two germline ends. CDR3 length: 13 residues. From germline, CDR1 is SGHRS and CDR2 YFSETQ. This CDR3 is CASSLGQYNEQFF. Incomplete CDR3 DNA: TGCGCCAGCAGCTTGGGACAATACAATGAG.

Only a few counts were recorded for this clone. The read ends 3 residues before the CDR3 terminus; that terminus is restored from the germline J gene. The chain is built from TRBV30 and TRBJ2-2, with D possibly matching TRBD2 (7 bases). V lost 4 bases, J lost 4 bases, and 25 bases lay in between. The CDR3 is 18 residues long. Germline V gene lookup returns CDR1 GTSNPN and CDR2 SVGIG (reference sequence). The CDR3: CAWMGIRKRGGVTGELFF. The sequenced part of the CDR3 DNA is TGTGCCTGGATGGGCATCCGTAAGAGGGGGGGCGTCACCGGGGAG.

This clone was seen repeatedly, ten times or more. The read finishes 3 residues shy of the CDR3 end, and the germline J gene is used to complete it. The rearrangement links TRBV5-1 to TRBJ2-3, with 9 bases fitting TRBD2. This CDR3 has 13 amino acids. The V gene end was trimmed by 5 bases and the J gene end by 3 bases; junction bases not matched to a gene: 1. CDR1 and CDR2 from the germline V gene are SGHRS and YFSETQ. CDR3 DNA, as far as it was read: TGCGCCAGCAGTAGCGGGAGTACAGATACG. This codes for CASSSGSTDT. The CDR3 reads in full as CASSSGSTDTQYF.

This clone was observed many times. The read ends 3 residues shy of where the CDR3 ends; the end is completed using the germline J gene. V is TRBV5-1 and J is TRBJ2-2; TRBD1 might be the D (5 bases). V was pared by 0 bases and J by 4 bases, with 7 bases between. The CDR3 contains 14 residues. The germline V gene has CDR1 SGHRS and CDR2 YFSETQ. Here the CDR3 reads CASSLGQTTGELFF. Partial CDR3 DNA: TGCGCCAGCAGCTTGGGACAGACCACCGGGGAG.

This clone was detected ten times or more. The read ends 3 residues shy of where the CDR3 ends; the end is completed using the germline J gene. The J gene is TRBJ2-3, the V gene TRBV5-4; a possible D gene is TRBD2 (7 bases). From germline, CDR1 is SGHNT and CDR2 YYREEE (reference sequence). There are 14 residues in the CDR3. V gave up 3 bases and J gave up 4 bases, with 12 bases separating them. The CDR3 DNA, read in part, is TGTGCCAGCAGCTCAACAGGGAGGGCAGATACG. This codes for CASSSTGRADT. The entire CDR3 reads CASSSTGRADTQYF.

By share, this clone ranks as medium-sized. Read sequence stops 3 residues before the CDR3 end, and the germline J gene provides the missing end. The chain carries TRBV6-1 and TRBJ2-1; 10 nucleotides agree with TRBD2. CDR3 length: 15 residues. J gave up 6 bases and V 1 base, and 3 bases lay outside the gene matches. Germline V gene lookup returns CDR1 MNHNS and CDR2 SASEGT. The CDR3 bases that were read are TGTGCCAGCAGTGAAGAACTAGCGGGAAGCAATGAG. It encodes CASSEELAGSNE. The whole CDR3 protein is CASSEELAGSNEQFF.

This clone has a handful of counts. Read sequence stops 3 residues before the CDR3 end, and the germline J gene provides the missing end. V usage is TRBV29-1 and J usage is TRBJ2-7, with 8 positions matching TRBD2. Germline V gene data show CDR1 as SQVTM and CDR2 as ANQGSEA. The CDR3 loop spans 12 amino acids. The trim removed 2 bases at V and 5 bases at J, leaving 2 bases unmatched. Partial CDR3 DNA: TGCAGCGTTGAAATTAGCGGGAACGAG. Amino acids: CSVEISGNE. The whole CDR3 is CSVEISGNEQYF.

This clone was detected many times. The read gets to within 3 residues of the CDR3 end, and the germline J gene fills in the rest. The rearrangement joins TRBV7-2 to TRBJ1-4; 9 bases agree with TRBD1. CDR1 and CDR2 from the germline V gene are SGHTA and FQGNSA. The CDR3 loop spans 15 amino acids. V was clipped by 1 base and J by 7 bases; unmatched bases: 4. Incomplete CDR3 DNA: TGTGCCAGCAGCTTAGGACAGGGGGTTCCTGAAAAA. Amino acids: CASSLGQGVPEK. The entire CDR3 sequence reads CASSLGQGVPEKLFF.

At least ten counts were recorded for this clone. With the read ending 3 residues before the CDR3 end, the germline J gene is used to fill in that end. The chain employs TRBV12-3 or TRBV12-4 and TRBJ1-6, with D hard to call. Trimming took off 5 bases at V and 4 bases at J, with 6 bases between the two ends. This CDR3 has 13 residues. The sequenced CDR3 bases are TGTGCCAGCAGTCCCTTGTATAATTCACCC. It codes for CASSPLYNSP. The whole CDR3 sequence reads CASSPLYNSPLHF.